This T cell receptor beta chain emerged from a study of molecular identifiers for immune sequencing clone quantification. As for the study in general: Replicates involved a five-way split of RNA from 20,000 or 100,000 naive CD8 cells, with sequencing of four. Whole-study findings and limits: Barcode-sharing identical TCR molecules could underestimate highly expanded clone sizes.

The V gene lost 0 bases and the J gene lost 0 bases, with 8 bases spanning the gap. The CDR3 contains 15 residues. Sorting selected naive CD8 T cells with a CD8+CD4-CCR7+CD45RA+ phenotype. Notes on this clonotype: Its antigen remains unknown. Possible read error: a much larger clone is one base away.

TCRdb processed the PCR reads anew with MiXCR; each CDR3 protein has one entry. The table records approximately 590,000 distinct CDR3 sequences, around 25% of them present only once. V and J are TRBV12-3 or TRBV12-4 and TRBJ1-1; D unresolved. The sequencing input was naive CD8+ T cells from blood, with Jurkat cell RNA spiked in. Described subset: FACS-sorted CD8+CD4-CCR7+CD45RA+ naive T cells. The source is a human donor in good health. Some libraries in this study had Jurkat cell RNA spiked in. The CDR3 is CASSLAVYMNTEAFF. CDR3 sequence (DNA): TGTGCCAGCAGTTTAGCAGTGTATATGAACACTGAAGCTTTCTTT.